The 18 T cell receptor beta chains below all came from one sample that was sequenced in a study of T cell responses to AZD1222 COVID-19 vaccine. TCRdb's table, derived via immunoSEQ multiplex PCR, lists solely in-frame clones and lacks some. Among about 92,000 clones listed, approximately 90% were seen once. Here the sequenced sample was peripheral blood, taken on day 0 of AZD1222 vaccination. The receptors were sampled from an adult in good health.

The V gene is TRBV19, the J gene TRBJ2-6; 10 bases match TRBD1. The V and J ends lost 10 bases and 4 bases, in that order; junction bases with no gene match: 7. The CDR3 is 15 amino acids. Germline V lookup: CDR1 LNHDA, CDR2 SQIVND (reference sequence). The CDR3 is CATGTGVSGANVLTF. The DNA of the CDR3 is TGTGCCACCGGGACAGGGGTGTCCGGGGCCAACGTCCTGACTTTC.

The chain joins TRBV25-1 to TRBJ1-6, with D unresolved. Germline V gene lookup returns CDR1 MGHDK and CDR2 SYGVNS. V lost 4 bases, J lost 0 bases, and 7 bases lay in between. The CDR3 totals 15 residues. The CDR3 protein is CASSVAASYNSPLHF. The CDR3 DNA reads as TGTGCCAGCAGTGTTGCAGCCTCCTATAATTCACCCCTCCACTTT.

V is TRBV7-2 and J is TRBJ2-3, with D possibly matching TRBD1 (5 bases). CDR3 size: 14 residues. V lost 1 base, J lost 2 bases, and 7 bases lay in between. Germline lookup yields CDR1 SGHTA and CDR2 FQGNSA. The DNA for the CDR3 is TGTGCCAGCAGCTTAGACAGGACCACAGATACGCAGTATTTT. Translation: CASSLDRTTDTQYF.

CDR3 DNA: TGTGCCAGCAGTTATTCGGGCTTCTCCTACGAGCAGTACTTC. It encodes CASSYSGFSYEQYF. V usage is TRBV6-5 and J usage is TRBJ2-7; D unclear. The CDR3 runs to 14 residues. The V end was cut by 3 bases, the J end by 0 bases, with 9 bases between. Per the germline V gene, CDR1 is MNHEY and CDR2 is SVGAGI.

The gene calls are TRBV5-4 and TRBJ1-4; D is ambiguous. The germline CDR1 and CDR2 sequences are SGHNT and YYREEE (reference sequence). The CDR3 is 16 amino acids. Trimming pared 2 bases from V and 3 bases from J, leaving 14 bases between. This CDR3 is CASSFPGNKANEKLFF. CDR3 coding DNA: TGTGCCAGCAGCTTCCCGGGGAATAAGGCTAATGAAAAACTGTTTTTT.

This rearrangement joins TRBV10-3 to TRBJ1-4, with D possibly matching TRBD1 (5 bases). CDR1 is ENHRY, CDR2 SYGVKD, per germline. The CDR3 has 13 amino acids. V was trimmed by 0 bases and J by 10 bases, leaving 9 bases between them. The CDR3 reads CAISESGGVKLFF. CDR3 sequence (DNA): TGTGCCATCAGTGAGTCTGGAGGGGTAAAACTGTTTTTT.

This clone was detected only a few times. The gene calls are TRBV14 and TRBJ1-6; D not resolved. This CDR3 contains 13 residues. The V end was cut by 0 bases, the J end by 9 bases, with 6 bases between. Looked up from germline, CDR1 is SGHDN and CDR2 is FVKESK. The CDR3 bases are TGTGCCAGCAGCCAAGAGGGGATTTCACCCCTCCACTTT. It yields the protein CASSQEGISPLHF.

This sequence joins TRBV7-2 and TRBJ1-6; possibly TRBD1 for D (6 bases). Germline V gene lookup returns CDR1 SGHTA and CDR2 FQGNSA. The CDR3 loop spans 13 amino acids. With 6 bases removed from V and 5 bases from J, the gap between germline ends came to 8 bases. The CDR3 DNA follows: TGTGCCAGCAGACAGGGCGATAATTCACCCCTCCACTTT. Translated: CASRQGDNSPLHF.

The CDR3 coding sequence is TGTGCCAGCAGAACGGGACAGGGGGACACAGATACGCAGTATTTT. Protein sequence: CASRTGQGDTDTQYF. The J gene is TRBJ2-3, the V gene TRBV6-5; 11 nucleotides align to TRBD1. Germline CDR1 is MNHEY and CDR2 is SVGAGI. There are 15 residues in the CDR3. V was pared by 6 bases and J by 2 bases, with 4 bases of the junction left unmatched.

This chain uses TRBV7-2 with TRBJ1-5; TRBD1 is a possible D gene (5 bases). The CDR3 has 14 amino acids. V was shortened by 5 bases and J by 4 bases, with 12 bases between the two germline ends. CDR1 is SGHTA and CDR2 is FQGNSA in the germline V gene. The CDR3 sequence: CASSPSGGNQPQHF. In DNA form, the CDR3 reads TGTGCCAGCAGCCCAAGTGGGGGTAATCAGCCCCAGCATTTT. Supplemented by reference TRBV7-2 and TRBJ1-5, the full variable domain reads GAGVSQSPSNKVTEKGKDVELRCDPISGHTALYWYRQSLGQGLEFLIYFQGNSAPDKSGLPSDRFSAERTGGSVSTLTIQRTQQEDSAVYLCASSPSGGNQPQHFGDGTRLSIL.

CDR3: CASSLRTPHQHF. CDR3 coding DNA: TGTGCCAGCAGTTTGAGGACACCCCACCAGCATTTT. This chain connects TRBV12-3 or TRBV12-4 to TRBJ1-5, with a tentative D call TRBD1 (5 bases). The CDR3 has 12 residues. V dropped 3 bases and J dropped 12 bases, with 12 bases sitting between them.

The chain carries TRBV5-1 and TRBJ1-6; tentatively, D is TRBD1 (6 bases). V shed 5 bases and J shed 7 bases, with 13 bases lying between them. The CDR3 contains 14 residues. CDR1 SGHRS and CDR2 YFSETQ come from the germline V gene. The CDR3 nucleotides read TGCGCCAGCAGTACGACAGGTCGGAATTCACCCCTCCACTTT. Amino acid sequence: CASSTTGRNSPLHF.

The genes are TRBV27 and TRBJ2-4; D gene ambiguous. Germline loops: CDR1 MNHEY, CDR2 SMNVEV (reference sequence). The CDR3 is made up of 15 amino acids. Trimming took 6 bases from V and 0 from J, leaving 12 bases between them. CDR3 nucleotide sequence: TGTGCCAGCAGCAACGCCGGCCTAGCCAAAAACATTCAGTACTTC. It is translated as CASSNAGLAKNIQYF.

The chain couples TRBV4-1 to TRBJ1-1; D is ambiguous. Trimming shortened V by 7 bases and J by 2 bases, and 14 bases separated the two germline ends. The CDR3 covers 14 residues. The germline gives CDR1 MGHRA, CDR2 YSYEKL. This CDR3 is CASNTDRGNTEAFF. In DNA, the CDR3 is TGCGCCAGCAACACGGACCGGGGAAACACTGAAGCTTTCTTT.

The V and J genes are TRBV5-1 and TRBJ2-3; D unclear. CDR3 size: 12 residues. The germline gives CDR1 SGHRS, CDR2 YFSETQ. V was clipped by 3 bases and J by 4 bases, with 6 bases between them. CDR3 nucleotide sequence: TGCGCCAGCAGCTCTGAATCAGATACGCAGTATTTT. This gives the protein CASSSESDTQYF.

The V call is TRBV25-1, the J call TRBJ2-3; D not certain. Germline CDR1 is MGHDK and CDR2 is SYGVNS. CDR3 size: 14 residues. V shed 3 bases and J shed 3 bases, with 10 bases lying between them. DNA for the CDR3: TGTGCCAGCAGTGAGTTTGGCGCGACAGATACGCAGTATTTT. This sequence encodes CASSEFGATDTQYF. The full variable domain, in which reference TRBV25-1 and TRBJ2-3 provide the parts outside the CDR3, is EADIYQTPRYLVIGTGKKITLECSQTMGHDKMYWYQQDPGMELHLIHYSYGVNSTEKGDLSSESTVSRIRTEHFPLTLESARPSHTSQYLCASSEFGATDTQYFGPGTRLTVL.

CDR3 coding DNA: TGTGCCAGCAGCCTAGGATGGGAGACCCAGTACTTC. This translates into CASSLGWETQYF. This chain connects TRBV5-8 to TRBJ2-5, with D unresolved. The CDR3 runs 12 residues. Trimming removed 4 bases at V and 5 bases at J, with 9 bases between. CDR1 SGHTS and CDR2 YDEGEE come from the germline V gene.

The chain combines TRBV7-6 with TRBJ1-6, with 8 nucleotides matching TRBD1. J lost 7 bases, V lost 5 bases, and 16 bases had no gene match. Germline values: CDR1 SGHVS, CDR2 FNYEAQ. The CDR3 has 18 amino acids. CDR3 coding DNA: TGTGCCAGCAGCGGCACCCCGCGGACAGGGCTAGAGAATTCACCCCTCCACTTT. It is translated as CASSGTPRTGLENSPLHF. Based on the CDR3 plus reference TRBV7-6 and TRBJ1-6, the full variable domain is GAGVSQSPRYKVTKRGQDVALRCDPISGHVSLYWYRQALGQGPEFLTYFNYEAQQDKSGLPNDRFSAERPEGSISTLTIQRTEQRDSAMYRCASSGTPRTGLENSPLHFGNGTRLTVT.